The 12 T cell receptor beta chains in this list originate from one sample, sequenced in a study of post-analysis software for immune sequencing data. Carried by the TCR beta cDNA libraries were unique molecular identifiers. TCRdb re-analysed the PCR reads in MiXCR, keeping a single row per CDR3 protein. The sample has around 770,000 distinct CDR3 sequences; roughly 50% are singletons. The antigens of these receptors remain unknown. Study findings and constraints: About 5 TRBV segments appeared more often in patients than in controls, and TRBV5-6, TRBV5-1 and TRBV20-1 were among these.

Sequencing used blood. These receptor sequences come from a girl aged 10 to 17 with multiple sclerosis.

The rearrangement uses TRBV29-1 and TRBJ2-5; maybe TRBD2 (5 bases). The CDR3 runs to 11 residues. Germline V CDR1 and CDR2: SQVTM, ANQGSEA. This CDR3 is CLIWAGETQYF. The CDR3, as DNA: TGCCTCATTTGGGCGGGAGAGACCCAGTACTTC.

The J gene is TRBJ1-2, the V gene TRBV4-3; the D is unclear. The CDR3 extends over 16 amino acids. Germline CDR1 reads LGHNA; CDR2 reads YSLEER. V dropped 0 bases and J dropped 4 bases, with 15 bases sitting between them. CDR3 nucleotides: TGCGCCAGCAGCCAAGAGGCAGCAGACTTCGTCTATGGCTACACCTTC. As protein: CASSQEAADFVYGYTF.

This clonotype was picked up a small number of times. CDR3 sequence: CASSTLTGSYEQYF. The CDR3 DNA is TGTGCCAGCAGTACGTTGACCGGCTCCTACGAGCAGTACTTC. This sequence joins TRBV6-1 and TRBJ2-7; D remains ambiguous. The V gene lost 5 bases and the J gene lost 0 bases, with 11 bases spanning the gap. The CDR3 length is 14 residues. Germline V gene lookup returns CDR1 MNHNS and CDR2 SASEGT.

This clonotype was found a few times. A much bigger clone sits one base away, suggesting this may be a read error. The V gene is TRBV7-2, the J gene TRBJ2-4; D remains ambiguous. The DNA end is a closer match to TRBJ2-7, so the J assignment may be wrong. The CDR3 spans 12 residues. From germline, CDR1 is SGHTA and CDR2 FQGNSA. The DNA for the CDR3 is TGTGCCAGCAGCCCCATGGGCTACGAGCAGTACTTC. Residues: CASSPMGYEQYF.

V usage is TRBV27 and J usage is TRBJ2-7; the match to TRBD2 covers 9 bases. The CDR3 spans 14 residues. The germline V gene encodes CDR1 MNHEY and CDR2 SMNVEV (reference sequence). V was pared by 5 bases and J by 6 bases, with 8 bases of the junction left unmatched. As DNA, the CDR3 is TGTGCCAGCAGTCCCGGACTAGCGTGGAGCGAGCAGTACTTC. Amino acids: CASSPGLAWSEQYF.

This clonotype was seen only a few times. This sequence joins TRBV12-5 and TRBJ2-7; 14 bases are shared with TRBD2. CDR1 is LGHNT and CDR2 is FRNRAP in the germline V gene. The CDR3 covers 16 residues. Losses at the gene ends were 4 bases for V and 2 bases for J; bases not matched to a gene: 4. The CDR3 loop reads CASGSPGLAGAYEQYF. The DNA for the CDR3 is TGTGCTAGTGGTTCACCGGGACTAGCGGGGGCCTACGAGCAGTACTTC.

This clonotype was recorded many times. The gene calls are TRBV6-1 and TRBJ2-1, with D perhaps TRBD1 (7 bases). CDR1 is MNHNS, CDR2 SASEGT, per germline. This CDR3 spans 16 amino acids. V lost 2 bases and J 2 bases, leaving 13 bases between the germline ends. The CDR3 bases are TGTGCCAGCAGTGAATCAGGGGGAGGAGCCTACAATGAGCAGTTCTTC. Protein: CASSESGGGAYNEQFF.

The chain is built from TRBV7-9 and TRBJ2-7; perhaps TRBD1 as D (5 bases). There are 13 residues in the CDR3. V shed 5 bases and J shed 2 bases, with 10 bases lying between them. Germline V CDR1 and CDR2: SEHNR, FQNEAQ (reference sequence). The CDR3 loop reads CASSHTGPYEQYF. The CDR3, as DNA: TGTGCCAGCAGCCATACAGGTCCCTACGAGCAGTACTTC.

The chain recombines TRBV12-3 or TRBV12-4 with TRBJ1-2; D is possibly TRBD1 (5 bases). V dropped 2 bases and J dropped 8 bases, with 21 bases sitting between them. The CDR3 covers 16 residues. The CDR3 DNA reads as TGTGCCAGCAGTTTAAGGCAAGAGATCGGGGCGCGCGGCTACACCTTC. Translated, it gives CASSLRQEIGARGYTF.

The genes are TRBV10-3 and TRBJ2-7; D uncertain. Deletions cut 0 bases from V and 0 bases from J, with 6 bases between. The CDR3 extends over 14 amino acids. The germline gives CDR1 ENHRY, CDR2 SYGVKD. CDR3 region: CAISESASSYEQYF. The DNA for the CDR3 is TGTGCCATCAGTGAGTCGGCGAGCTCCTACGAGCAGTACTTC.

The chain links TRBV30 to TRBJ1-4; D not certain. Trimming stripped 4 bases from V and 13 bases from J, with 4 bases between. Germline V gives CDR1 GTSNPN, CDR2 SVGIG (reference sequence). This CDR3 comprises 8 residues. The CDR3 is CAWIGLFF. DNA for the CDR3: TGTGCCTGGATTGGACTGTTTTTT.

This chain links TRBV2 with TRBJ2-1; D is perhaps TRBD1 or TRBD2 (5 bases each). Judging by the DNA end, TRBJ2-7 fits better; the J call may be wrong. From germline, CDR1 is SNHLY and CDR2 FYNNEI. The CDR3 runs to 13 residues. CDR3 sequence: CAISGPLDNEQYF. The CDR3, as DNA: TGTGCCATCTCGGGACCCCTAGACAATGAGCAGTACTTC.